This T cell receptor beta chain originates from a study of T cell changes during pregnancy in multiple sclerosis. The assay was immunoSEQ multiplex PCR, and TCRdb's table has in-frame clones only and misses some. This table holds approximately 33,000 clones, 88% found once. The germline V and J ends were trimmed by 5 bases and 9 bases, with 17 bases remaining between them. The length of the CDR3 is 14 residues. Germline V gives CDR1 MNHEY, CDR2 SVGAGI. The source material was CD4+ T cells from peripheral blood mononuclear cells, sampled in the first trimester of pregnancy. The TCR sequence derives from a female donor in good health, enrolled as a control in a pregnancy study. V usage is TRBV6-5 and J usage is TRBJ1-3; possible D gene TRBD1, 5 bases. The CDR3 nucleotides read TGTGCCAGCAGTATAGTGGGGGGAGTGGGCACCATATATTTT. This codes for CASSIVGGVGTIYF.